This T cell receptor beta chain was captured by sequencing in a study of T cell clonality in common variable immunodeficiency. The protocol was immunoSEQ multiplex PCR, while the TCRdb copy is restricted to in-frame clones and leaves out a portion. Sampling found around 45,000 clones, none seen once. The CDR3 covers 15 residues. Germline assignment: CDR1 LNHNV and CDR2 YYDKDF (reference sequence). The J segment lost 1 base and the V segment lost 0 bases, leaving 2 bases of the junction unmatched. This clone showed up many times. Its antigen is still unknown. With the read ending 3 residues before the CDR3 end, the germline J gene is used to fill in that end. The sample carries other DNA sequences with the same CDR3. Study outcomes and limitations: Shared TCRbeta clones were fewer between CVID subjects than controls.

Sequenced input: peripheral blood mononuclear cells. J is TRBJ2-7 and V is TRBV15, with 8 bases identical to TRBD1. This clonotype was sampled from a person between 18 and 75 years old in good health. The chain's CDR3 is CATSRDRGQSYEQYF. The CDR3 DNA, read in part, is TGTGCCACCAGCAGAGACAGGGGGCAGTCCTACGAG.